This T cell receptor (beta chain) was sequenced for a study of metastatic and nonmetastatic thyroid tumors. MiXCR reprocessed the PCR reads for TCRdb. The sample includes 17,000 or so clones, around 23% of them seen just once. CDR3 length: 12 residues. CDR1 and CDR2 from the germline V gene are MNHNS and SASEGT. V was trimmed by 5 bases and J by 8 bases, leaving 10 bases between them. Study-wide results and limits: As reported, TCR beta diversity in blood and tumor was significantly higher in malignant thyroid tumors than in benign nodules.

This clone was observed a few times. Its antigen is unidentified. Before thyroid surgery, none of the patients had received any treatment. The TCR comes from a female donor with papillary thyroid cancer or a benign thyroid nodule (not recorded which). Some clones in this sample may be carry-over from other donors' samples. The chain carries TRBV6-1 and TRBJ2-1; D remains unclear. The specimen was adjacent normal tissue. CDR3 in amino acids: CASSSYQYEQFF. As DNA, the CDR3 is TGTGCCAGCAGTTCGTACCAATATGAGCAGTTCTTC.